These 22 T cell receptor beta chains share one sample of origin, sequenced in a study of T cells after yellow fever vaccination. TCRdb redid the calling of the 5' RACE reads with MiXCR, one entry per CDR3 protein. Here the sample spans around 550,000 distinct CDR3 sequences, roughly a fifth being singletons. The sequenced sample was PBMCs, obtained 15 days after the yellow fever booster vaccination. The source of these receptors is a man under 40 who received the YFV17D yellow fever vaccine.

The chain uses TRBV12-3 or TRBV12-4 and TRBJ2-5; D possibly corresponds to TRBD1 (5 bases). The V end was cut by 3 bases, the J end by 2 bases, with 16 bases between. The CDR3 extends over 16 amino acids. This CDR3 is CASSLRQGRFQETQYF. CDR3 nucleotides: TGTGCCAGCAGTTTGCGGCAGGGTCGTTTTCAAGAGACCCAGTACTTC.

This clonotype was seen at least ten times. This chain uses TRBV12-3 or TRBV12-4 with TRBJ1-5, with D possibly TRBD1 on 5 matching bases. This CDR3 has 13 amino acids. The V and J ends lost 4 bases and 7 bases respectively, with 11 bases between them. This CDR3 reads CASSSDSGQPQHF. DNA of the CDR3: TGTGCCAGCAGTTCTGACAGTGGACAGCCCCAGCATTTT.

The rearrangement joins TRBV10-3 to TRBJ2-7, with 7 bases matching TRBD2. Germline V gene data show CDR1 as ENHRY and CDR2 as SYGVKD. V trimming: 0 bases; J trimming: 4 bases; junction bases outside the gene matches: 12. CDR3 length: 17 residues. The CDR3 coding sequence is TGTGCCATCAGTGAGTCCGGGCGGGATCGCGGGAGTTACGAGCAGTACTTC. Protein: CAISESGRDRGSYEQYF.

The chain joins TRBV5-5 to TRBJ2-3; 7 bases line up with TRBD2. The CDR3 loop spans 12 amino acids. Germline lookup yields CDR1 SGHKS and CDR2 YYEKEE (reference sequence). The V gene end was trimmed by 4 bases and the J gene end by 9 bases; junction bases not matched to a gene: 5. The CDR3 sequence is CASSTEAGTQYF. The CDR3, as DNA: TGTGCCAGCAGCACCGAAGCGGGAACGCAGTATTTT.

As concerns this clonotype: At one end, the junction sequence differs from germline, possibly due to a read error. The rearrangement uses TRBV5-4 and TRBJ2-1; 7 bases align to TRBD2. CDR1 SGHNT and CDR2 YYREEE come from the germline V gene (reference sequence). The CDR3 is 16 amino acids. CDR3 bases: TGTGCCAGCACCTTGGATCCAGCGGGAACTTGGAATGAGCAGTTCTTC. It yields the protein CASTLDPAGTWNEQFF. Full variable domain (remainder filled in from reference TRBV5-4 and TRBJ2-1): ETGVTQSPTHLIKTRGQQVTLRCSSQSGHNTVSWYQQALGQGPQFIFQYYREEENGRGNFPPRFSGLQFPNYSSELNVNALELDDSALYLCASTLDPAGTWNEQFFGPGTRLTVL.

This chain links TRBV20-1 with TRBJ2-1; TRBD2 matches at 7 bases. The CDR3 totals 13 residues. The germline V gene has CDR1 DFQATT and CDR2 SNEGSKA (reference sequence). Trimming at V came to 3 bases and at J to 8 bases, leaving 7 bases not matched to a gene. The CDR3 loop is CSARSALAYEQFF. In DNA form, the CDR3 reads TGCAGTGCTAGGTCCGCACTAGCGTATGAGCAGTTCTTC.

There are a few counts of this clonotype. The chain joins TRBV3-1 to TRBJ2-2; maybe TRBD2 (6 bases). The ends were cut back, 1 base at V and 7 bases at J, with 7 bases in the middle. CDR1 and CDR2 (germline): LGHDT, YNNKEL (reference sequence). The CDR3 loop spans 13 amino acids. CDR3 sequence: CASSQATSGELFF. In nucleotides, the CDR3 is TGTGCCAGCAGCCAAGCGACTAGCGGGGAGCTGTTTTTT. Using reference TRBV3-1 and TRBJ2-2 for the parts outside the CDR3, the full variable domain is DTAVSQTPKYLVTQMGNDKSIKCEQNLGHDTMYWYKQDSKKFLKIMFSYNNKELIINETVPNRFSPKSPDKAHLNLHINSLELGDSAVYFCASSQATSGELFFGEGSRLTVL.

This clonotype was seen only a few times. This sequence joins TRBV28 and TRBJ2-2; 10 positions agree with TRBD1. The CDR3 extends over 15 amino acids. In germline, CDR1 is MDHEN, CDR2 SYDVKM. J was trimmed by 5 bases and V by 8 bases; bases with no gene match: 8. The DNA for the CDR3 is TGTGCCAGCGTACTCTGGACAGGGGGTACCGGGGAGCTGTTTTTT. Protein: CASVLWTGGTGELFF.

This clonotype was found a few times. This sequence joins TRBV5-6 and TRBJ2-3; 7 bases fit TRBD2. V shed 6 bases and J 6 bases; nucleotides not matched to a gene: 13. CDR1 and CDR2 from the germline V gene are SGHDT and YYEEEE. The CDR3 runs to 15 residues. In DNA, the CDR3 is TGTGCCAGCACGCCCATGGGACTATCTCAGGATACGCAGTATTTT. It is translated as CASTPMGLSQDTQYF.

The J gene is TRBJ2-1, the V gene TRBV6-2 or TRBV6-3; the match to TRBD1 covers 11 bases. The V gene end was trimmed by 6 bases and the J gene end by 15 bases; junction bases not matched to a gene: 13. Germline-derived CDR1 and CDR2 are MNHEY and SVGEGT. The CDR3 sequence is 14 residues long. CDR3 bases: TGTGCCAGCAGGGACCCGGGACAGGGGGAAGTTCCGTTCTTC. The encoded protein is CASRDPGQGEVPFF.

The V and J genes are TRBV24-1 and TRBJ2-2, with 9 bases that match TRBD2. CDR3 length: 17 amino acids. Per the germline V gene, CDR1 is KGHDR and CDR2 is SFDVKD. V was clipped by 2 bases and J by 4 bases; unmatched bases: 7. The CDR3 loop reads CATSDSGTSYGTGELFF. CDR3 nucleotides: TGTGCCACCAGTGATTCCGGGACTAGCTACGGCACCGGGGAGCTGTTTTTT.

A few counts support this clonotype. This chain connects TRBV5-1 to TRBJ2-3; D unclear. Per the germline V gene, CDR1 is SGHRS and CDR2 is YFSETQ. Trimming removed 2 bases at V and 0 bases at J, with 7 bases between. The CDR3 length is 14 residues. As DNA, the CDR3 is TGCGCCAGCAGCTTCCGGAGTAGCACAGATACGCAGTATTTT. Amino acid sequence: CASSFRSSTDTQYF.

This sequence joins TRBV7-9 and TRBJ2-5; 9 nucleotides match TRBD2. V lost 1 base to trimming and J lost 1 base; unmatched junction nucleotides: 1. The CDR3 extends over 15 amino acids. CDR1 is SEHNR and CDR2 is FQNEAQ in the germline V gene (reference sequence). CDR3 amino acids: CASSLEAGGQETQYF. CDR3 nucleotide sequence: TGTGCCAGCAGCTTAGAAGCGGGAGGCCAAGAGACCCAGTACTTC.

The rearrangement links TRBV6-6 to TRBJ2-3; weak D call: TRBD2 (6 bases). CDR3 length equals 13 residues. The V gene's germline CDR1 is MNHNY and CDR2 SVGAGI (reference sequence). V was pared by 11 bases and J by 2 bases, with 14 bases between. CDR3 nucleotide sequence: TGTGCCGGCGCGGGACTTGCCACAGATACGCAGTATTTT. Translated, it gives CAGAGLATDTQYF.

This clonotype has just a few counts. The chain recombines TRBV7-9 with TRBJ2-7; 7 positions agree with TRBD1. Germline CDR1 SEHNR, CDR2 FQNEAQ (reference sequence). V lost 5 bases to trimming and J lost 3 bases; unmatched junction nucleotides: 10. The CDR3 spans 15 residues. DNA for the CDR3: TGTGCCAGCAGCCCAACGGGACAGCGACACTACGAGCAGTACTTC. This sequence encodes CASSPTGQRHYEQYF.

There are a few counts of this clonotype. The V and J genes are TRBV12-3 or TRBV12-4 and TRBJ2-4; D not certain. CDR3 length equals 13 residues. V lost 3 bases and J 6 bases, leaving 9 bases between the germline ends. The CDR3 region has the DNA TGTGCCAGCAGTTTTGGACCTGTAAACATTCAGTACTTC. It specifies CASSFGPVNIQYF.

The chain couples TRBV10-3 to TRBJ2-3, with unresolved D. The germline CDR1 and CDR2 sequences are ENHRY and SYGVKD. The CDR3 extends over 14 amino acids. V lost 7 bases to trimming and J lost 7 bases, with 18 bases between them. The CDR3 DNA follows: TGTGCCATCAAGGGAAGTTCCCTGGAGAATACGCAGTATTTT. Translated: CAIKGSSLENTQYF.

The chain uses TRBV5-1 and TRBJ2-7; the D is unclear. V was shortened by 4 bases and J by 6 bases, with 14 bases between the two germline ends. This CDR3 is built from 13 residues. Germline V gene data show CDR1 as SGHRS and CDR2 as YFSETQ. In nucleotides, the CDR3 is TGCGCCAGCAGCGAACCACACAACCTCGAGCAGTACTTC. Translating it yields CASSEPHNLEQYF. Drawing the rest from reference TRBV5-1 and TRBJ2-7, the complete variable domain is KAGVTQTPRYLIKTRGQQVTLSCSPISGHRSVSWYQQTPGQGLQFLFEYFSETQRNKGNFPGRFSGRQFSNSRSEMNVSTLELGDSALYLCASSEPHNLEQYFGPGTRLTVT.

This clonotype was recorded at least ten times. The CDR3 loop reads CASSERRRSVHNEQFF. The CDR3 DNA is TGTGCCAGCAGTGAACGACGGAGAAGTGTACACAATGAGCAGTTCTTC. The chain has TRBV2 and TRBJ2-1, with unresolved D. The germline gives CDR1 SNHLY, CDR2 FYNNEI. The V end was cut by 2 bases, the J end by 5 bases, with 16 bases between. The length of the CDR3 is 16 residues. The full variable domain, rest sourced from reference TRBV2 and TRBJ2-1, is EPEVTQTPSHQVTQMGQEVILRCVPISNHLYFYWYRQILGQKVEFLVSFYNNEISEKSEIFDDQFSVERPDGSNFTLKIRSTKLEDSAMYFCASSERRRSVHNEQFFGPGTRLTVL.

This clonotype showed up just a few times. The rearrangement joins TRBV4-3 to TRBJ2-7; 11 bases agree with TRBD2. Germline-derived CDR1 and CDR2 are LGHNA and YSLEER. There are 16 residues in the CDR3. V lost 4 bases and J lost 3; bases outside the gene matches: 8. The CDR3 region has the DNA TGCGCCAGCAGCCCCAGACTAGCGGGGAAACACTACGAGCAGTACTTC. It specifies CASSPRLAGKHYEQYF.

The CDR3 nucleotides read TGCAGTGCACCGGGGGGCGGAAACTATGGCTACACCTTC. Its translation: CSAPGGGNYGYTF. The genes are TRBV20-1 and TRBJ1-2; possible D gene TRBD1, 6 bases. The length of the CDR3 is 13 residues. Per the germline V gene, CDR1 is DFQATT and CDR2 is SNEGSKA (reference sequence). The germline V and J ends were trimmed by 6 bases and 2 bases, with 13 bases remaining between them.

This clonotype was seen a few times. The rearrangement joins TRBV7-9 to TRBJ2-1; 11 bases are shared with TRBD1. Germline assignment: CDR1 SEHNR and CDR2 FQNEAQ (reference sequence). Losses at the gene ends were 8 bases for V and 7 bases for J; bases not matched to a gene: 4. The CDR3 covers 13 residues. The CDR3 spells CASGQGATNEQFF. The CDR3 DNA reads as TGTGCCAGCGGACAGGGGGCGACGAATGAGCAGTTCTTC.